This T cell receptor beta chain was obtained from a study of cytomegalovirus exposure and HLA in healthy donors. The wider study: About 85 million unique TCR sequences came from HLA-typed donors in an early release.

This clone has only a few counts. PCR was performed using 60 Vbeta and 13 Jbeta primers. This table comes from immunoSEQ multiplex PCR, and its TCRdb copy is limited to in-frame clones, with some not included. The data hold some 190,000 clones, with about 77% observed a single time. The receptor comes from a woman aged 25-40 years in good health and CMV-seropositive. Sample: PBMCs.

This chain's CDR3 is CAIQGRVYEQYF. In nucleotides, the CDR3 is TGTGCCATCCAGGGAAGGGTCTACGAGCAGTACTTC. The chain recombines TRBV10-3 with TRBJ2-7; D is perhaps TRBD1 (5 bases). The germline V and J ends were trimmed by 8 bases and 3 bases, with 11 bases remaining between them. This CDR3 has 12 residues. Germline-derived CDR1 and CDR2 are ENHRY and SYGVKD.